The 7 T cell receptor beta chains presented below share a single source sample, sequenced in a study of radiotherapy plus CTLA-4 blockade in lung cancer. Repertoires were generated with immunoSEQ multiplex PCR, while TCRdb's copy carries only in-frame clones and drops some. Of just under 45,000 clones listed, around 70% were seen once; the top ten hold over 20%. The source material was peripheral blood, sampled from a patient treated with radiotherapy plus ipilimumab. These receptors were collected from a human donor with non-small cell lung cancer who had a partial response to radiotherapy plus ipilimumab.

This clone was counted between two and nine times. The chain has TRBV2 and TRBJ2-5, with 8 bases that match TRBD1. Germline V lookup: CDR1 SNHLY, CDR2 FYNNEI. V lost 7 bases and J lost 3; bases outside the gene matches: 1. CDR3 length: 12 residues. CDR3 region: CASKTGEETQYF. The CDR3 nucleotides read TGTGCCAGCAAGACAGGGGAAGAGACCCAGTACTTC. Together with reference TRBV2 and TRBJ2-5, the CDR3 gives the full variable domain: EPEVTQTPSHQVTQMGQEVILRCVPISNHLYFYWYRQILGQKVEFLVSFYNNEISEKSEIFDDQFSVERPDGSNFTLKIRSTKLEDSAMYFCASKTGEETQYFGPGTRLLVL.

This clone was found a few times. The V and J genes are TRBV6-5 and TRBJ1-4; D call uncertain. The CDR3 length is 15 residues. The germline CDR1 and CDR2 sequences are MNHEY and SVGAGI. Trimming stripped 5 bases from V and 4 bases from J, with 14 bases between. The CDR3 nucleotides are TGTGCCAGCAGTCCCTTCGGGGTTCATAATGAAAAACTGTTTTTT. It encodes CASSPFGVHNEKLFF.

J is TRBJ1-2 and V is TRBV5-1; 7 bases are shared with TRBD1. Germline CDR1 SGHRS, CDR2 YFSETQ. The CDR3 has 13 amino acids. With 2 bases clipped from V and 3 bases from J, the junction kept 1 base outside the gene matches. CDR3 sequence: CASSFQGDYGYTF. The CDR3 coding sequence is TGCGCCAGCAGCTTTCAGGGGGACTATGGCTACACCTTC.

The V and J genes are TRBV15 and TRBJ2-1, with 10 bases that match TRBD2. This CDR3 contains 15 residues. J gave up 7 bases and V 1 base, and 4 bases lay outside the gene matches. The germline V gene has CDR1 LNHNV and CDR2 YYDKDF (reference sequence). CDR3 sequence (DNA): TGTGCCACCAGCAGAGGAGCGGGGGGGTGGAATGAGCAGTTCTTC. This sequence encodes CATSRGAGGWNEQFF.

V and J are TRBV7-6 and TRBJ2-1; 12 nucleotides align to TRBD2. CDR1 is SGHVS, CDR2 FNYEAQ, per germline. With V trimmed by 0 bases and J by 4 bases, 10 bases remained unmatched. The CDR3 length is 19 residues. CDR3 residues: CASSLASRLTSGGYNEQFF. As DNA, the CDR3 is TGTGCCAGCAGCTTAGCGAGCCGCCTGACTAGCGGGGGATACAATGAGCAGTTCTTC. Full variable domain (rest looked up from reference TRBV7-6 and TRBJ2-1): GAGVSQSPRYKVTKRGQDVALRCDPISGHVSLYWYRQALGQGPEFLTYFNYEAQQDKSGLPNDRFSAERPEGSISTLTIQRTEQRDSAMYRCASSLASRLTSGGYNEQFFGPGTRLTVL.

J is TRBJ2-7 and V is TRBV5-6; tentative D call: TRBD1 (5 bases). The CDR3 is 16 amino acids. V dropped 4 bases and J dropped 8 bases, with 25 bases sitting between them. CDR1 SGHDT and CDR2 YYEEEE come from the germline V gene. CDR3 nucleotide sequence: TGTGCCAGCAGCCCGTTGACAGAAAGAAACAGTTACAAGCAGTACTTC. Its translation is CASSPLTERNSYKQYF.

The chain employs TRBV7-2 and TRBJ2-2; a weak D match, TRBD2 (7 bases). Trimming pared 5 bases from V and 6 bases from J, leaving 13 bases between. This CDR3 region has 14 residues. The germline CDR1 and CDR2 sequences are SGHTA and FQGNSA. The CDR3 reads CASSAQGGAGELFF. CDR3 nucleotides: TGTGCCAGCAGCGCCCAAGGGGGGGCCGGGGAGCTGTTTTTT.